The rows below give T cell receptor beta chains drawn from one sample of a study of T cells after yellow fever vaccination. TCRdb re-analysed the 5' RACE reads in MiXCR, keeping a single row per CDR3 protein. The repertoire holds under 100,000 distinct CDR3 sequences, with approximately 5.5% as singletons. Sequenced material: CD8+ T cells sorted from PBMCs, taken 10 days after the yellow fever booster vaccination. Every receptor here comes from a man aged 18 to 29 who received the YFV17D yellow fever vaccine. Both conserved end residues are part of each CDR3. Fields, in order: clone size, J gene, D gene, V gene, CDR3 DNA, CDR3 protein. D genes are given only for firm matches. Expanded clones are given a class, and other clones once, few, many or no size at all.

NA	TRBJ2-5	NA	TRBV7-9	TGTGACAGCAGCTCGCTGGACACCCAAGAGACCCAGTACTTC	CDSSSLDTQETQYF
few	TRBJ2-2	NA	TRBV14	TGTGCCAGCAGCCAAGTCCCGGGAGAGAACACCGGGGAGCTGTTTTTT	CASSQVPGENTGELFF
NA	TRBJ2-1	NA	TRBV7-2	TGTGCCAGCAGCTTAACCATCGATGAGCAGTTCTTC	CASSLTIDEQFF
NA	TRBJ2-2	NA	TRBV11-3	TGTGCCAGCAGCTTAATTATGGGTTCCACCGGGGAGCTGTTTTTT	CASSLIMGSTGELFF
NA	TRBJ1-5	NA	TRBV7-2	TGTGCCAGCAGCCAGGAACTCGGACAGTTTCTAAGTCCAGGGAATCAGCCCCAGCATTTT	CASSQELGQFLSPGNQPQHF
many	TRBJ2-5	TRBD1	TRBV4-3	TGCGCCAGCAGCCAAGGAACAGGGGTGATAGAGACCCAGTACTTC	CASSQGTGVIETQYF
few	TRBJ1-2	TRBD1	TRBV7-7	TGTGCTAGCAGCTCCGGGACAGGGCCCCGTGGGGACTATGGCTACACCTTC	CASSSGTGPRGDYGYTF
NA	TRBJ1-1	NA	TRBV6-5	TGTGCCAGTAGGGCCTCGGGGAACACTGAAGCTTTCTTT	CASRASGNTEAFF
few	TRBJ1-2	TRBD1	TRBV12-3/TRBV12-4	TGTGCCAGCACTGAGGACAGGGAAGGTTCCACCTTC	CASTEDREGSTF
few	TRBJ2-4	NA	TRBV20-1	TGCAGTGCTAGAATCGGCGGGGAAGACAAAAACATTCAGTACTTC	CSARIGGEDKNIQYF
few	TRBJ2-2	NA	TRBV5-5	TGTGCCAGCAGTCCCCTCGAGGGTCCGAACACCGGGGAGCTGTTTTTT	CASSPLEGPNTGELFF
many	TRBJ2-3	NA	TRBV29-1	TGCAGCGTTGCGTCAGATACGCAGTATTTT	CSVASDTQYF
NA	TRBJ2-7	NA	TRBV29-1	TGCAGCGTGCGGGGGCTTGCCTACGAGCAGTACTTC	CSVRGLAYEQYF
few	TRBJ2-2	NA	TRBV6-5	TGTGCCAGCAGTTACTTCATCACCGGGGAGCTGTTTTTT	CASSYFITGELFF
NA	TRBJ1-2	TRBD1	TRBV6-5	TGTGCCAGCAGGCACGGGACAGGGGATGGCTACACCTTC	CASRHGTGDGYTF
few	TRBJ2-7	NA	TRBV7-9	TGTGCCAGCAGCCCTCTAAAGCGGACCTACGAGCAGTACTTC	CASSPLKRTYEQYF